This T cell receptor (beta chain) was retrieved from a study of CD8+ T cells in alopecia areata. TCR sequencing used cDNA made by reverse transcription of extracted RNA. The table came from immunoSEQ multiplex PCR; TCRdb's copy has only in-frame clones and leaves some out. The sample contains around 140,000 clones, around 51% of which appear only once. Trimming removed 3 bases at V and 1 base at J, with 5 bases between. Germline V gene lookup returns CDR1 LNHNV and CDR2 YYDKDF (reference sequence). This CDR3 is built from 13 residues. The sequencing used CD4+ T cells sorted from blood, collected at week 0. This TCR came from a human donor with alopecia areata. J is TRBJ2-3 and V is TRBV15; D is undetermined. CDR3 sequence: CATSRARTDTQYF. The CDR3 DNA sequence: TGTGCCACCAGCAGGGCCCGCACAGATACGCAGTATTTT. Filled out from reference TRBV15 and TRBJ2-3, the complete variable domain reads DAMVIQNPRYQVTQFGKPVTLSCSQTLNHNVMYWYQQKSSQAPKLLFHYYDKDFNNEADTPDNFQSRRPNTSFCFLDIRSPGLGDTAMYLCATSRARTDTQYFGPGTRLTVL.